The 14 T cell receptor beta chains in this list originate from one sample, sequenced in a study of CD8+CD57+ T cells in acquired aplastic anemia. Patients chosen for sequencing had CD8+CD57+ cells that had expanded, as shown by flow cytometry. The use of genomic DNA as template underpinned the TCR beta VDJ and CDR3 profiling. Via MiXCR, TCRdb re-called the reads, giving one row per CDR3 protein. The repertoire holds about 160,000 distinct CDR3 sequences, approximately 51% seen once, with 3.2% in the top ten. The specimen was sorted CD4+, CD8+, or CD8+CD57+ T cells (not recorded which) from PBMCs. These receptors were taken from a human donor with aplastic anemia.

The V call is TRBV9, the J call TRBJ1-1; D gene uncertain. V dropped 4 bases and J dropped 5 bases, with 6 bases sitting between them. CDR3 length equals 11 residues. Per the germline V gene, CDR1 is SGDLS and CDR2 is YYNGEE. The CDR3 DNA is TGTGCCAGCAGCCCGAGAACTGAAGCTTTCTTT. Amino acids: CASSPRTEAFF.

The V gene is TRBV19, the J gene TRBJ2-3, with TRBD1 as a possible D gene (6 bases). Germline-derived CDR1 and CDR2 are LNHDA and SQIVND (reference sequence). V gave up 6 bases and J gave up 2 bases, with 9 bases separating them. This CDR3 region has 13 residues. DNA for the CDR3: TGTGCCAGTAGACGACAGGTCACAGATACGCAGTATTTT. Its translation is CASRRQVTDTQYF.

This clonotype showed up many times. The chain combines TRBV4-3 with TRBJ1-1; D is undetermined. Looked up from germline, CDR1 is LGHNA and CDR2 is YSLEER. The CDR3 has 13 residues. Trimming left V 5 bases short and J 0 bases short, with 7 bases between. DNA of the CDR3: TGCGCCAGCAGCTTTGACATGAACACTGAAGCTTTCTTT. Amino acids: CASSFDMNTEAFF.

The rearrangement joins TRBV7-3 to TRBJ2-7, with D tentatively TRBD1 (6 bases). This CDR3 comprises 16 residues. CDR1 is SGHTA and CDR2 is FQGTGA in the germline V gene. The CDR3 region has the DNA TGTGCCAGCAGCCCTATTAAGGGGAAGGGGGTTTGCGAGCAGCACGTC. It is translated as CASSPIKGKGVCEQHV.

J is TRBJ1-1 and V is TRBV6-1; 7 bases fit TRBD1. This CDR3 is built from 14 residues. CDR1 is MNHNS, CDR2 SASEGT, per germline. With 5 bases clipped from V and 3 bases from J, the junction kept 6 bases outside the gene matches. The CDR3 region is CASSRDSGDTEAFF. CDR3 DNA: TGTGCCAGCAGTCGGGACAGCGGCGACACTGAAGCTTTCTTT.

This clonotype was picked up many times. CDR3 sequence (DNA): TGTGCCAGTACCCAGGGGTGGAGTGAAGCTTTCTTT. The encoded protein is CASTQGWSEAFF. The rearrangement joins TRBV19 to TRBJ1-1; TRBD1 is a possible D gene (6 bases). Looked up from germline, CDR1 is LNHDA and CDR2 is SQIVND (reference sequence). The V end was cut by 7 bases, the J end by 7 bases, with 13 bases between. The CDR3 spans 12 residues.

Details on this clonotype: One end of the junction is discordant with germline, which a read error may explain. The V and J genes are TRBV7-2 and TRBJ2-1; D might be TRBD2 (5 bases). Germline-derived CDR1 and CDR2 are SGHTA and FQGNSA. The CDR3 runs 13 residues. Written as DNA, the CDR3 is TGTGCCAGCAGCCCGAACAGCGGCAATGAGCAGTCCTTC. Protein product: CASSPNSGNEQSF.

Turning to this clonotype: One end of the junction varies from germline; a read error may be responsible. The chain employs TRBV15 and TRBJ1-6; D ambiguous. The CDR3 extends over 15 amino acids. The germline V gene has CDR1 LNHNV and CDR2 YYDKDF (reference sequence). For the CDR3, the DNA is TGTGCCACCAGCAGAGATCGTGCGAATAAATCACCCCTCCACTTT. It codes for CATSRDRANKSPLHF.

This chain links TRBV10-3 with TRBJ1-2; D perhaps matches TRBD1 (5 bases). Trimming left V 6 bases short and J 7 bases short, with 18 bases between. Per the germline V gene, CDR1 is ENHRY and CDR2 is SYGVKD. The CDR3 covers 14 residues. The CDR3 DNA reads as TGTGCCATCAGCCAGGAGGGGATGTCAAGTGGCTACACCTTC. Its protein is CAISQEGMSSGYTF.

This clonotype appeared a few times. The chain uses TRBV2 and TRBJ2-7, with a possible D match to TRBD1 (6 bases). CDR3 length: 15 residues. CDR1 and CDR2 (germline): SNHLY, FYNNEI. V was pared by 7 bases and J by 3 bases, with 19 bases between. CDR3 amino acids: CASMLTGIGHYEQYV. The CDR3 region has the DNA TGTGCCAGCATGCTTACAGGGATCGGTCACTACGAGCAGTACGTC.

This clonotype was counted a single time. In DNA form, the CDR3 reads TGTGCCACCAGTGATAGCCCCCGGGGGGCAGATACGCAGTATTTT. Translated, it gives CATSDSPRGADTQYF. The rearrangement joins TRBV24-1 to TRBJ2-3; 7 nucleotides match TRBD2. Germline lookup yields CDR1 KGHDR and CDR2 SFDVKD. V trimming: 3 bases; J trimming: 4 bases; junction bases outside the gene matches: 6. The CDR3 extends over 15 amino acids.

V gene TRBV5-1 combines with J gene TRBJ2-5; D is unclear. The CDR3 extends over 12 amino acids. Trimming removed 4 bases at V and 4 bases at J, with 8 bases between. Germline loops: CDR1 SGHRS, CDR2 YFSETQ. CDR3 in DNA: TGCGCCAGCAGCCGACCGGGAGAGACCCAGTACTTC. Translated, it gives CASSRPGETQYF.

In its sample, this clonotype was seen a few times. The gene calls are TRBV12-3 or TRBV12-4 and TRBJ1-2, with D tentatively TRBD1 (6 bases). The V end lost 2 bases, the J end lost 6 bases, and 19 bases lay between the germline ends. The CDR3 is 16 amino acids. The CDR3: CASSLIPGATDDGYTF. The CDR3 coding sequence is TGTGCCAGCAGTTTAATTCCGGGGGCGACTGACGATGGCTACACCTTC.

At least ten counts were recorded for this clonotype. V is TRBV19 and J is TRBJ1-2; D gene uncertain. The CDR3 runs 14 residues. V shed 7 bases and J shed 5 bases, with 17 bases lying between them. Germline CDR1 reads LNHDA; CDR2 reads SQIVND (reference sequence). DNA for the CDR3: TGTGCCAGTACTTATCCCTCGGGATCTTATGGCTACACCTTC. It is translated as CASTYPSGSYGYTF.